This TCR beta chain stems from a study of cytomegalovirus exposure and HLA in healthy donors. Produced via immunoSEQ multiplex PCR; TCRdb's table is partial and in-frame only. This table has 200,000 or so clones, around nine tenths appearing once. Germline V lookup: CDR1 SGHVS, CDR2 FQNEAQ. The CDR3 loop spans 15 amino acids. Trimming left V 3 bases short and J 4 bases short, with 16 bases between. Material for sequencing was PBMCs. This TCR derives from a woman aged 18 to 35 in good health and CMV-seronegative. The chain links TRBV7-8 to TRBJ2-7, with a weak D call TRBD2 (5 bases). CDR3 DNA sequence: TGTGCCAGCAGCTTGAGGAGGACTGCTTTGTACGAGCAGTACTTC. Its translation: CASSLRRTALYEQYF.